A selection of T cell receptor beta chains follows, all from one sample in a study of T-cell memory formation after mild COVID-19. In TCRdb, the 5' RACE reads were re-called with MiXCR into one record per CDR3 protein. The repertoire consists of hundreds of thousands of distinct CDR3 sequences, with about 23% occurring once and the leading ten covering approximately 12%. Sequenced input: PBMCs or a T cell subset sorted from them (not recorded which). Every receptor here comes from an adult woman who had mild COVID-19 (a few samples of this study predate the infection). Cell type and time point are not known. CDR3s include the opening cysteine and the closing phenylalanine or tryptophan. The order of the fields is J gene, clone size, D gene, V gene, CDR3 DNA, CDR3 protein. The D gene is left open where the match is weak. Not all rows give a size; the values are once, few, many and, for expanded clones, a class.

TRBJ1-5 - TRBD1 TRBV3-1 TGTGCCAGCAGCGACAGGGGTCAGCCCCAGCATTTT CASSDRGQPQHF
TRBJ2-7 few TRBD1 TRBV11-2 TGTGCCAGCAGCTTAGCCGGACAGGGGGCGTCCTACGAGCAGTACTTC CASSLAGQGASYEQYF
TRBJ2-4 many - TRBV6-5 TGTGCCAGCAGCCATATGGCTCGGGGGACCAAAAACATTCAGTACTTC CASSHMARGTKNIQYF
TRBJ1-5 few TRBD1 TRBV5-5 TGTGCCAGCAGCTTCGGACAGGGGGTCTATAGCAATCAGCCCCAGCATTTT CASSFGQGVYSNQPQHF
TRBJ2-2 - - TRBV12-3/TRBV12-4 TGTGCCAGCTCAAAAGGGGCCCCCACCGGGGAGCTGTTTTTT CASSKGAPTGELFF
TRBJ1-2 - - TRBV5-1 TGCGCCAGCACGGAAGGTTTGGGCTGGACATATGGCTACACCTTC CASTEGLGWTYGYTF
TRBJ2-3 - TRBD2 TRBV29-1 TGCACCGTCGGGGGGATTTCAAGGACAGATACGCAGTATTTT CTVGGISRTDTQYF
TRBJ2-6 - TRBD1 TRBV7-6 TGTGCCAGCAGCTTAGACTTCTTACAGGGGGCGACCTCTGGGGCCAACGTCCTGACTTTC CASSLDFLQGATSGANVLTF
TRBJ1-2 few TRBD1 TRBV25-1 TGTGCCAGCAGTCATAAAACCGGGACAGGGTATGGCTACACCTTC CASSHKTGTGYGYTF
TRBJ2-7 few - TRBV27 TGTGCCAGCAGTATCAGAGGTAGCTCCTACGAGCAGTACTTC CASSIRGSSYEQYF
TRBJ2-7 few - TRBV18 TGTGCCAGCTCACCGCCGGCGTATCAGGGGCGGGTCTACGAGCAGTACTTC CASSPPAYQGRVYEQYF
TRBJ2-5 - TRBD2 TRBV20-1 TGCAGTGCTAGCCAGACTAGCGGGAGGGCCGAGACCCAGTACTTC CSASQTSGRAETQYF
TRBJ2-7 - - TRBV20-1 TGCAGTGCTAGAGGACTACTTGGCTACGAGCAGTACTTC CSARGLLGYEQYF
TRBJ2-7 - - TRBV19 TGTGCCAGTAGTATCAGGGGAACCTACGAGCAGTACTTC CASSIRGTYEQYF
TRBJ2-1 few TRBD1 TRBV5-5 TGTGCCAGCAGCTTCTATATCGTCCCGACAGGGTGGACCTACAATGAGCAGTTCTTC CASSFYIVPTGWTYNEQFF
TRBJ2-3 many TRBD2 TRBV4-3 TGCGCCAGCAGCCAAGAATCTAGCGGCTGGGATACGCAGTATTTT CASSQESSGWDTQYF
TRBJ1-5 - - TRBV2 TGTGCCAGCAGGAATAGCAATCAGACCCAGCTTTTT CASRNSNQTQLF
TRBJ2-7 - TRBD2 TRBV27 TGTGCCAGCAGAGGGAGGGGTGTTGGCGAGCAGTACTTC CASRGRGVGEQYF
TRBJ1-2 - TRBD1 TRBV10-3 TGTGCTAGCGGGGGACAGGGTTACGGCTACACCTTC CASGGQGYGYTF
TRBJ1-5 - - TRBV6-1 TGTGCCAGCAGTTTGTGGGGGATCGTGAGCAATCAGCCCCAGCATTTT CASSLWGIVSNQPQHF
TRBJ2-5 - - TRBV3-1 TGTGCCAGCAGCCAAGTGAATAGCCAGACCCAGTACTTC CASSQVNSQTQYF
TRBJ2-7 - TRBD1 TRBV18 TGTGCCAGCTCGACAGGGGGCCTTGACGAGCAGTACTTC CASSTGGLDEQYF
TRBJ1-1 few TRBD1 TRBV5-5 TGTGCCAGCAGCTTAGGGGCAGGGGGCTACACTGAAGCTTTCTTT CASSLGAGGYTEAFF
TRBJ1-1 - - TRBV30 TGTGCCTGGATGAGACAGTCGAACTCTGAAGCTTTCTTT CAWMRQSNSEAFF
TRBJ1-2 - - TRBV6-6 TGTGCCAGCAGTTCTTCCCGGGACTTTGGTGGCTACACCTTC CASSSSRDFGGYTF
TRBJ2-4 - TRBD2 TRBV20-1 TGCAGTGCTAGGAAGGGCGGGGGGCCACCTAATATAGCCAAAAACATTCAGTACTTC CSARKGGGPPNIAKNIQYF
TRBJ2-7 - TRBD1 TRBV12-3/TRBV12-4 TGTGCCAGCAGCCCGGGCTGGGACAGGTTCTACGAGCAGTACTTC CASSPGWDRFYEQYF
TRBJ2-3 few - TRBV20-1 TGCAGTGCTTCACCCCCCGGGGACTTCTACGCCACAGATACGCAGTATTTT CSASPPGDFYATDTQYF
TRBJ2-3 few - TRBV7-2 TGTGCCAGCAGCTTAGCACGGGATGATACGCAGTATTTT CASSLARDDTQYF
TRBJ2-7 - - TRBV18 TGTGCCAGCTCACCAGCCCGGGACGAGCAGTACTTC CASSPARDEQYF
TRBJ1-5 few - TRBV12-3/TRBV12-4 TGTGCCAGCAGCCGGGCCCGCCAGGCGAGCAATCAGCCCCAGCATTTT CASSRARQASNQPQHF
TRBJ2-3 few - TRBV7-6 TGTGCCAGCAGCTCAACTCTTCGGGCGGGCACAGATACGCAGTATTTT CASSSTLRAGTDTQYF